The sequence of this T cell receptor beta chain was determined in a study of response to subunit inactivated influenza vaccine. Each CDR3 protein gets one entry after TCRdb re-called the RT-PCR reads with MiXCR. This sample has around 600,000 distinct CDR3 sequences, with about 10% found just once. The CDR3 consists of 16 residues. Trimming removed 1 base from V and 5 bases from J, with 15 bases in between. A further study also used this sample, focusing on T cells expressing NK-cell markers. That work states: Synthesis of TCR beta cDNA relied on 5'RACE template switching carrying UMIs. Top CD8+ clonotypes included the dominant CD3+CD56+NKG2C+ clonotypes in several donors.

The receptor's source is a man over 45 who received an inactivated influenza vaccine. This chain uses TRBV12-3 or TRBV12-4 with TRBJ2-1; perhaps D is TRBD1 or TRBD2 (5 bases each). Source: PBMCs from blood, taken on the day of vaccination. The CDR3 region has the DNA TGTGCCAGCAGTTTAGTGGGGGACCCCGGTCACAATGAGCAGTTCTTC. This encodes CASSLVGDPGHNEQFF.